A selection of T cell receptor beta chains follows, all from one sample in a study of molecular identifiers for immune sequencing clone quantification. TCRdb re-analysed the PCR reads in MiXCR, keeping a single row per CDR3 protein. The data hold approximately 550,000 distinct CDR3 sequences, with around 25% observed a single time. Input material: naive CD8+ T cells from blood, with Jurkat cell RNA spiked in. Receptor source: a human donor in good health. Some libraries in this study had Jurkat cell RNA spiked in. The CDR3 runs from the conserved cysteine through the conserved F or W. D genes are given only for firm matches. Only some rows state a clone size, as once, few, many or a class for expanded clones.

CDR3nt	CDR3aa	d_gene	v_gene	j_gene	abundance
TGTGCCAGCAGCCAAGCTAAGGGGTTCTCAGAAAACACCATATATTTT	CASSQAKGFSENTIYF	-	TRBV14	TRBJ1-3	-
TGTGCCAGCAGTCCGCCTAGCGCAGTAACCTACAATGAGCAGTTCTTC	CASSPPSAVTYNEQFF	-	TRBV6-5	TRBJ2-1	few
TGTGCCAGCAGTTCGCACAGCAACTCGAAAGAGACCCAGTACTTC	CASSSHSNSKETQYF	-	TRBV28	TRBJ2-5	many
TGTGCCAGCAGCCCGGAGGGCAGCCGCACAGATACGCAGTATTTT	CASSPEGSRTDTQYF	-	TRBV9	TRBJ2-3	-
TGTGCCAGCGGATTGTTGGGCGGGAAGGCGAACGAGCAGTACTTC	CASGLLGGKANEQYF	-	TRBV27	TRBJ2-7	few
TGTGCCAGCAGTTTGGGAGGGGTTTTCTACGAGCAGTACTTC	CASSLGGVFYEQYF	TRBD2	TRBV27	TRBJ2-7	-
TGTGCCAGCAGTTTAAGAGCGGGAGGATACGAGCAGTACTTC	CASSLRAGGYEQYF	TRBD2	TRBV27	TRBJ2-7	many
TGTGCCTGGATACAGGGAGGGTCACCCCTCCACTTT	CAWIQGGSPLHF	-	TRBV30	TRBJ1-6	-
TGCGCCAGCAGCCAAGACCCGGGACAGGGTACCTACGAGCAGTACTTC	CASSQDPGQGTYEQYF	TRBD1	TRBV4-1	TRBJ2-7	few
TGCGCCAGCAGCCAAGGTTTCCCGGGGTCGAACACTGAAGCTTTCTTT	CASSQGFPGSNTEAFF	-	TRBV4-1	TRBJ1-1	-
TGTGCCAGCAGCCGTCCGGTCTACAATGAGCAGTTCTTC	CASSRPVYNEQFF	-	TRBV7-9	TRBJ2-1	few
TGTGCCAGCAGTTTACAGTGGGGGGGGGATCAGCCCCAGCATTTT	CASSLQWGGDQPQHF	-	TRBV28	TRBJ1-5	-
TGTGCCAGCAGCTCCCCCCTGGGCGGAGAAAATTCACCCCTCCACTTT	CASSSPLGGENSPLHF	-	TRBV6-2/TRBV6-3	TRBJ1-6	-
TGTGCCAGCAGCCGTAAGACTAGCGGGAAATACGAGCAGTACTTC	CASSRKTSGKYEQYF	TRBD2	TRBV7-9	TRBJ2-7	-
TGTGCCAGCTGCCCTACCCAGACTAGCGGGAGGAATGAGCAGTTCTTC	CASCPTQTSGRNEQFF	TRBD2	TRBV12-3/TRBV12-4	TRBJ2-1	-
TGTGCCAGCAGCTCAGGACTACTTAGCACAGATACGCAGTATTTT	CASSSGLLSTDTQYF	-	TRBV7-3	TRBJ2-3	many
TGTGCCAGCAGCTTAGACCCTAGCAATCAGCCCCAGCATTTT	CASSLDPSNQPQHF	-	TRBV6-1	TRBJ1-5	few
TGTGCCACCAGGGAGGGGCAGAACACAGATACGCAGTATTTT	CATREGQNTDTQYF	TRBD2	TRBV2	TRBJ2-3	many
TGCAGCGTTGGAGATATCAACACTGAAGCTTTCTTT	CSVGDINTEAFF	-	TRBV29-1	TRBJ1-1	many
TGTGCCAGGAGTGTACAGGGTTTGGAGACCCAGTACTTC	CARSVQGLETQYF	-	TRBV30	TRBJ2-5	few
TGTGCCAGCAGTTTCGGGGTGCTCGTCCCAGATACGCAGTATTTT	CASSFGVLVPDTQYF	-	TRBV28	TRBJ2-3	many
TGTGCCAGCAGTTTAGCAGAACACTATGGCTACACCTTC	CASSLAEHYGYTF	-	TRBV27	TRBJ1-2	-
TGTGCCAGCGGTTTAGCTACAGGGTACCACTACGAGCAGTACTTC	CASGLATGYHYEQYF	-	TRBV27	TRBJ2-7	-
TGCAGTGCTCTGGATGAAGATTCGCATCAGCCCCAGCATTTT	CSALDEDSHQPQHF	-	TRBV20-1	TRBJ1-5	many
TGCGCCAGCAGCTTGTCTTACGGTTTCTCCTACGAGCAGTACTTC	CASSLSYGFSYEQYF	-	TRBV5-1	TRBJ2-7	-
TGTGCCAGCAGCTTAGGTACTAGTCTTAATAAAGAGACCCAGTACTTC	CASSLGTSLNKETQYF	-	TRBV7-2	TRBJ2-5	few
TGTGCCAGCAGCTTGCTAAGGAACACCGGGGAGCTGTTTTTT	CASSLLRNTGELFF	-	TRBV7-9	TRBJ2-2	few
TGCGCCAGCAGCCAAGGGGTTACCCTCAGCAATCAGCCCCAGCATTTT	CASSQGVTLSNQPQHF	-	TRBV4-3	TRBJ1-5	many
TGTGCCAGCAGCACTCAAAGACACAATAGCAATCAGCCCCAGCATTTT	CASSTQRHNSNQPQHF	-	TRBV12-3/TRBV12-4	TRBJ1-5	few
TGTGCCAGCCGGGAGTTTCCGGCAGATACGCAGTATTTT	CASREFPADTQYF	-	TRBV2	TRBJ2-3	few
TGTGCCAGCAGCGTAGTTCCAGGCAATGAGCAGTTCTTC	CASSVVPGNEQFF	-	TRBV9	TRBJ2-1	many
TGTGCCAGCAACCGCGGGGACTACGAGCAGTACTTC	CASNRGDYEQYF	-	TRBV2	TRBJ2-7	-
TGTGCCAGCAGCTTAGCAGGGGGCTCGGGTGAAAAACTGTTTTTT	CASSLAGGSGEKLFF	TRBD1	TRBV7-9	TRBJ1-4	few
TGCAGTGCTAGGGTGGACAGGGGGAGATACGAGCAGTACTTC	CSARVDRGRYEQYF	TRBD1	TRBV20-1	TRBJ2-7	few
TGCGCCAGCAGCCAATTGGGGGCAACAAACACCGGGGAGCTGTTTTTT	CASSQLGATNTGELFF	-	TRBV4-1	TRBJ2-2	-
TGCGCCAGCAGCCCCACACGGAGCACAGATACGCAGTATTTT	CASSPTRSTDTQYF	-	TRBV4-1	TRBJ2-3	-
TGTGCCAGCAGCTTAAGGGTAGCGGGGGAGGCAGATACGCAGTATTTT	CASSLRVAGEADTQYF	TRBD2	TRBV11-3	TRBJ2-3	few
TGTGCCTGGACCTCCCGAATGGGCGGAACAAGGGAAAAACTGTTTTTT	CAWTSRMGGTREKLFF	-	TRBV30	TRBJ1-4	-
TGTGCCAGCTGCTCCAAACAGGGCTCGAACACTGAAGCTTTCTTT	CASCSKQGSNTEAFF	-	TRBV13	TRBJ1-1	once
TGTGCCAGCAGCCCTCAGGGGGCTGTTGGGGCCAACGTCCTGACTTTC	CASSPQGAVGANVLTF	TRBD1	TRBV7-9	TRBJ2-6	-
TGCAGTGCTAGAGATCTCTCGGTATCATACGAGCAGTACTTC	CSARDLSVSYEQYF	-	TRBV20-1	TRBJ2-7	few
TGTGCCAGCAGTTTCGTTCGGCCTTACGAGCAGTACTTC	CASSFVRPYEQYF	-	TRBV12-3/TRBV12-4	TRBJ2-7	-
TGCGCCAGCAGCCCTAAATTTCCCCCTAATAGGGGGGGCTTTGGCACAGATACGCAGTATTTT	CASSPKFPPNRGGFGTDTQYF	-	TRBV4-1	TRBJ2-3	-
TGTGCCAGCAGGGCCGGGACAGGGGCTTTCCAGCCCCAGCATTTT	CASRAGTGAFQPQHF	TRBD1	TRBV6-5	TRBJ1-5	few
TGTGCCAGCAGCCCTGACAACCCCTACGAGCAGTACTTC	CASSPDNPYEQYF	-	TRBV9	TRBJ2-7	-
TGCGGCGCCGTGGGGGGGCGGACAGATACGCAGTATTTT	CGAVGGRTDTQYF	-	TRBV29-1	TRBJ2-3	-
TGTGCCAGCAGTTTACCTAATCAGCCCCCGCATTTT	CASSLPNQPPHF	-	TRBV27	TRBJ1-5	-
TGTGCCAGCAGCTCGGGACAAAATTACGAGCAGTACTTC	CASSSGQNYEQYF	-	TRBV7-9	TRBJ2-7	many
TGTGCCAGCAGCCAAGGTATCTCGGGCACTGAAGCTTTCTTT	CASSQGISGTEAFF	-	TRBV3-1	TRBJ1-1	-
TGCGCCAGCAGCCAAGATTTCGGTCCCGCCGCAGATACGCAGTATTTT	CASSQDFGPAADTQYF	-	TRBV4-3	TRBJ2-3	few
TGCAGTGCTAGAGATCTAGGGCGGGGCCAAGAGACCCAGTACTTC	CSARDLGRGQETQYF	-	TRBV20-1	TRBJ2-5	-
TGCGCCAGTCGGGGTGTTATGAACGCTGAAGCTTTCTTT	CASRGVMNAEAFF	-	TRBV5-1	TRBJ1-1	-
TGTGCCAGCAGCGTGAGGACAGAAATCAATGGGGCCAACGTCCTGACTTTC	CASSVRTEINGANVLTF	-	TRBV5-4	TRBJ2-6	many
TGCAGCGTTCGGGAAGAGACTAGCTGGATATACGAGCAGTACTTC	CSVREETSWIYEQYF	TRBD2	TRBV29-1	TRBJ2-7	-
TGTGCCAGCAGTTCATCGACAGGAGGGAACGAGCAGTACTTC	CASSSSTGGNEQYF	-	TRBV27	TRBJ2-7	-
TGCGCCAGCAGCCACACGGGAGAGGGCGAAGATACGCAGTATTTT	CASSHTGEGEDTQYF	-	TRBV4-3	TRBJ2-3	many
TGTGCCAGCAGCAAACCGGGACAGGGGGCGCGTATCCGAGGAAACACCATATATTTT	CASSKPGQGARIRGNTIYF	TRBD1	TRBV28	TRBJ1-3	many
TGTGCCAGCAGGCCCCCTGCGGGGAACGAGCAGTACTTC	CASRPPAGNEQYF	-	TRBV12-3/TRBV12-4	TRBJ2-7	-
TGTGCCAGCAGTGAAGCGGGGACAGGGACGAGACGGGCTTTCTTT	CASSEAGTGTRRAFF	TRBD1	TRBV2	TRBJ1-1	few